A single sample is the source of the 10 T cell receptor beta chains below, sequenced in a study of T cell repertoires in cytomegalovirus infection. In TCRdb, the reads were re-called with MiXCR into one record per CDR3 protein. The sample includes over 150,000 distinct CDR3 sequences, approximately 15% of them seen just once. Sequences were obtained from PBMCs. These receptors originate from a human donor in good health (CMV status not recorded). Some clones in this sample may be carry-over from other donors' samples.

This clonotype has just a few counts. This chain uses TRBV11-2 with TRBJ1-6; D is possibly TRBD1 (5 bases). The CDR3 length is 14 residues. Germline CDR1 and CDR2: SGHAT and FQNNGV. V was cut by 6 bases and J by 4 bases, with 10 bases left in between. Here the CDR3 DNA reads TGTGCCAGCAGAACCGGGACTTATAATTCACCCCTCCACTTT. Translation: CASRTGTYNSPLHF.

The genes are TRBV12-3 or TRBV12-4 and TRBJ2-5; no definite D call. Deletions cut 4 bases from V and 2 bases from J, with 11 bases between. The CDR3 has 14 amino acids. For the CDR3, the DNA is TGTGCCAGCAGTTATGGACGGAAACAAGAGACCCAGTACTTC. It codes for CASSYGRKQETQYF.

The CDR3 DNA reads as TGTGCCAGCAGTGGGCAGAGTTGGCAAGAGACCCAGTACTTC. Encoded protein: CASSGQSWQETQYF. V gene TRBV2 combines with J gene TRBJ2-5; D ambiguous. The CDR3 has 14 residues. The ends were cut back, 4 bases at V and 2 bases at J, with 11 bases in the middle. Germline V gene data show CDR1 as SNHLY and CDR2 as FYNNEI.

The chain employs TRBV5-1 and TRBJ1-1; TRBD1 aligns across 9 bases. The CDR3 spans 15 residues. Germline loops: CDR1 SGHRS, CDR2 YFSETQ. J gave up 3 bases and V 4 bases, and 7 bases lay outside the gene matches. CDR3 sequence (DNA): TGCGCCAGCAGCGACCCGGGACAGGGCCACACTGAAGCTTTCTTT. It encodes CASSDPGQGHTEAFF.

This clonotype was counted a few times. The gene calls are TRBV11-2 and TRBJ2-4, with D perhaps TRBD2 (6 bases). Trimming removed 0 bases at V and 8 bases at J, with 11 bases between. Per germline, CDR1 SGHAT and CDR2 FQNNGV. The CDR3 spans 14 residues. The CDR3 DNA reads as TGTGCCAGCAGCTTAGAACGGGGAGGTGACATTCAGTACTTC. Translating gives CASSLERGGDIQYF. Together with reference TRBV11-2 and TRBJ2-4, the CDR3 gives the full variable domain: EAGVAQSPRYKIIEKRQSVAFWCNPISGHATLYWYQQILGQGPKLLIQFQNNGVVDDSQLPKDRFSAERLKGVDSTLKIQPAKLEDSAVYLCASSLERGGDIQYFGAGTRLSVL.

J is TRBJ2-2 and V is TRBV28; D unresolved. V was trimmed by 2 bases and J by 6 bases, leaving 13 bases between them. The CDR3 runs to 15 residues. Germline assignment: CDR1 MDHEN and CDR2 SYDVKM. CDR3 sequence (DNA): TGTGCCAGCAGTTTAATGGGTACTCGGGCCGGGGAGCTGTTTTTT. This codes for CASSLMGTRAGELFF.

This clonotype was detected many times. The CDR3 region is CASSHDLQGKGSFDEQYF. The CDR3 DNA reads as TGTGCCAGCAGTCACGACCTACAGGGTAAGGGATCTTTCGACGAGCAGTACTTC. The V and J genes are TRBV6-2 or TRBV6-3 and TRBJ2-7, with a tentative D call TRBD1 (6 bases). CDR1 and CDR2 from the germline V gene are MNHEY and SVGEGT. This CDR3 comprises 18 residues. V lost 5 bases to trimming and J lost 5 bases, with 28 bases between them.

The table lists this clonotype with many counts. The V and J genes are TRBV5-1 and TRBJ2-6; TRBD2 matches 14 bases. The CDR3 runs to 18 residues. The V gene's germline CDR1 is SGHRS and CDR2 YFSETQ. V was clipped by 6 bases and J by 4 bases; unmatched bases: 9. The CDR3 DNA reads as TGCGCCAGCATCGATGGACTAGCGGGAGGACCCGGGGCCAACGTCCTGACTTTC. It codes for CASIDGLAGGPGANVLTF.

The chain combines TRBV20-1 with TRBJ2-1; D is perhaps TRBD2 (7 bases). The CDR3 has 15 amino acids. Trimming took 2 bases from V and 7 from J, leaving 18 bases between them. CDR1 and CDR2 from the germline V gene are DFQATT and SNEGSKA (reference sequence). CDR3 sequence: CSARRGRVMENEQFF. DNA for the CDR3: TGCAGTGCTAGAAGGGGGAGGGTCATGGAGAATGAGCAGTTCTTC.

This clonotype occurred many times. The chain is built from TRBV5-1 and TRBJ2-7; D perhaps matches TRBD1 (6 bases). V lost 1 base and J 6 bases, leaving 11 bases between the germline ends. Germline lookup yields CDR1 SGHRS and CDR2 YFSETQ. This CDR3 is 13 amino acids long. The CDR3 sequence is CASSLLQGPEQYF. CDR3 in DNA: TGCGCCAGCAGCTTGTTACAGGGACCCGAGCAGTACTTC.